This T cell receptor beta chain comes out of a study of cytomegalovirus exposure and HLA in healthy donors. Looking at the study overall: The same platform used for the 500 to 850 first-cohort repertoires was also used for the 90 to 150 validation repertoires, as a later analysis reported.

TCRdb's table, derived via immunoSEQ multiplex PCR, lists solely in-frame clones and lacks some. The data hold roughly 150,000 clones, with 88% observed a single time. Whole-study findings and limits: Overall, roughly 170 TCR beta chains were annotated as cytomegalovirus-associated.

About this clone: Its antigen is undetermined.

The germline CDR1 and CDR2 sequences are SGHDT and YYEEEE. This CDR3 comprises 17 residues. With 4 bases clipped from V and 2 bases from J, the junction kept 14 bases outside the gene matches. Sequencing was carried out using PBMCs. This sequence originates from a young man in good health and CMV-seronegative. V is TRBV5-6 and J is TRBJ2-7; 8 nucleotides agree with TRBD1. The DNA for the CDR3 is TGTGCCAGCAGCCAATTCTCCGGGACAGGTGATCCCTACGAGCAGTACTTC. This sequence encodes CASSQFSGTGDPYEQYF.